These 13 T cell receptor beta chains originate from one sample sequenced in a study of T cells in Graves' hyperthyroidism and ophthalmopathy. RNA transcripts gave rise to amplified TCR beta CDR3 regions. A set of HTBI primers served as the primers for a first-round RT-PCR of the TCR CDR3. In TCRdb, the multiplex PCR reads were re-called with MiXCR into one record per CDR3 protein. The sample holds approximately 500,000 distinct CDR3 sequences, around 42% seen once. The sample consisted of peripheral blood or thyroid tissue (not recorded which). The origin of the receptors is a woman in her late teens or twenties with Graves' hyperthyroidism.

This clonotype came up once. V gene TRBV6-1 combines with J gene TRBJ1-5, with D perhaps matching TRBD1 (5 bases). Germline V gene data show CDR1 as MNHNS and CDR2 as SASEGT. Trimming took 7 bases from V and 11 from J, leaving 27 bases between them. CDR3 size: 16 residues. The CDR3 sequence is CASIPRGSGSWGTQHF. The DNA for the CDR3 is TGTGCCAGCATCCCTCGCGGGAGCGGGAGTTGGGGGACCCAGCATTTT.

This clonotype has at least ten counts. Relative to the germline gene, one junction end is altered; a read error may explain this. This chain links TRBV7-7 with TRBJ2-2; D gene unclear. Looked up from germline, CDR1 is SSHAT and CDR2 is FNYEAQ (reference sequence). The CDR3 consists of 13 residues. CDR3 sequence (DNA): TGTGCTAGCAGCTTAGGATCCCGTGGGGAGCTGTTTTTT. Amino acid sequence: CASSLGSRGELFF.

This clonotype was recorded once. One end of the junction fails to match germline, which may point to a read error. The chain joins TRBV7-9 to TRBJ1-2; TRBD1 aligns across 8 bases. Germline V gives CDR1 SEHNR, CDR2 FQNEAQ (reference sequence). CDR3 size: 14 residues. CDR3 DNA sequence: TGTGCTAGCAGCTTGACAGGGGTCCCCTATGGCTACACCTTC. Encoded protein: CASSLTGVPYGYTF.

This clonotype was picked up many times. V and J are TRBV9 and TRBJ2-7, with 9 bases fitting TRBD1. J gave up 3 bases and V 2 bases, and 6 bases lay outside the gene matches. CDR3 size: 15 residues. The germline V gene has CDR1 SGDLS and CDR2 YYNGEE. The DNA for the CDR3 is TGTGCCAGCAGCGTCGGGGACAGGGTGGGCTACGAGCAGTACTTC. Protein sequence: CASSVGDRVGYEQYF.

V and J are TRBV7-9 and TRBJ2-7; 8 bases map to TRBD2. Per the germline V gene, CDR1 is SEHNR and CDR2 is FQNEAQ (reference sequence). Unmatched junction bases numbered 1, after V lost 6 bases and J lost 0 bases. This CDR3 spans 13 amino acids. CDR3: CASRSGSSYEQYF. For the CDR3, the DNA is TGTGCCAGCAGGAGCGGGAGCTCCTACGAGCAGTACTTC.

V usage is TRBV7-9 and J usage is TRBJ1-2; TRBD1 matches at 10 bases. The CDR3 covers 13 residues. V lost 3 bases to trimming and J lost 7 bases; unmatched junction nucleotides: 2. The germline V gene encodes CDR1 SEHNR and CDR2 FQNEAQ (reference sequence). The CDR3 protein is CASSLTGGGGYTF. In DNA form, the CDR3 reads TGTGCCAGCAGCTTGACAGGGGGCGGTGGCTACACCTTC.

V and J are TRBV20-1 and TRBJ1-1; D is unclear. Germline CDR1 DFQATT, CDR2 SNEGSKA (reference sequence). V was cut by 8 bases and J by 2 bases, with 15 bases left in between. CDR3 length: 13 amino acids. The chain's CDR3 is CSLERDLNTEAFF. CDR3 bases: TGCAGTTTAGAGAGAGACCTAAACACTGAAGCTTTCTTT.

CDR3 loop: CSARDTGQGAEGELFF. Written as DNA, the CDR3 is TGCAGTGCTAGAGATACGGGACAGGGGGCTGAAGGGGAGCTGTTTTTT. The chain is built from TRBV20-1 and TRBJ2-2; TRBD1 matches 12 bases. CDR1 DFQATT and CDR2 SNEGSKA come from the germline V gene (reference sequence). This CDR3 spans 16 amino acids. V was clipped by 0 bases and J by 8 bases; unmatched bases: 7.

This clonotype occurred a few times. The rearrangement joins TRBV7-9 to TRBJ1-5; D unresolved. The CDR3 runs to 14 residues. Germline CDR1 is SEHNR and CDR2 is FQNEAQ (reference sequence). Trimming cost V 5 bases and J 1 base, with 9 bases left between them. In DNA form, the CDR3 reads TGTGCCAGCAGCCGCGTGGGGAGCAATCAGCCCCAGCATTTT. It encodes CASSRVGSNQPQHF. Filled out from reference TRBV7-9 and TRBJ1-5, the complete variable domain reads DTGVSQNPRHKITKRGQNVTFRCDPISEHNRLYWYRQTLGQGPEFLTYFQNEAQLEKSRLLSDRFSAERPKGSFSTLEIQRTEQGDSAMYLCASSRVGSNQPQHFGDGTRLSIL.

J is TRBJ2-1 and V is TRBV5-1, with D possibly TRBD1 on 6 matching bases. Looked up from germline, CDR1 is SGHRS and CDR2 is YFSETQ. Trimming pared 4 bases from V and 11 bases from J, leaving 16 bases between. The CDR3 is 13 residues long. This chain's CDR3 is CASSKKLDSQQFF. CDR3 coding DNA: TGCGCCAGCAGCAAGAAATTGGACAGCCAGCAGTTCTTC.

The chain has TRBV20-1 and TRBJ1-2; D is uncertain. CDR1 DFQATT and CDR2 SNEGSKA come from the germline V gene (reference sequence). Trimming pared 1 base from V and 8 bases from J, leaving 17 bases between. This CDR3 region has 14 residues. This CDR3 reads CSARAGVPKRGYTF. The CDR3, as DNA: TGCAGTGCTAGAGCCGGGGTCCCCAAGCGCGGCTACACCTTC.

The CDR3 nucleotides are TGCGCCAGCAGCGCTGAAGGAAATAATTCACCCCTCCACTTT. Its protein product is CASSAEGNNSPLHF. The V gene is TRBV5-1, the J gene TRBJ1-6, with no clear D. The CDR3 totals 14 residues. Per germline, CDR1 SGHRS and CDR2 YFSETQ. V lost 4 bases, J lost 5 bases, and 10 bases lay in between.

V and J are TRBV7-3 and TRBJ2-7, with TRBD1 as a possible D gene (6 bases). CDR3 length: 15 residues. CDR1 and CDR2 (germline): SGHTA, FQGTGA. V lost 5 bases, J lost 9 bases, and 23 bases lay in between. As DNA, the CDR3 is TGTGCCAGCAGCCCGCCGACAGGAGGACCAGAAACGCAGTACTTC. This codes for CASSPPTGGPETQYF. Combining the CDR3 with reference TRBV7-3 and TRBJ2-7 gives the whole variable domain GAGVSQTPSNKVTEKGKYVELRCDPISGHTALYWYRQSLGQGPEFLIYFQGTGAADDSGLPNDRFFAVRPEGSVSTLKIQRTERGDSAVYLCASSPPTGGPETQYFGPGTRLTVT.